This T cell receptor (beta chain) was sequenced for a study of T-cell memory formation after mild COVID-19. TCRdb analysed the 5' RACE reads with MiXCR anew, one entry per CDR3 protein. Of more than 350,000 distinct CDR3 sequences in the sample, roughly 15% were seen once. CDR3 size: 17 residues. From germline, CDR1 is ENHRY and CDR2 SYGVKD. Germline trimming cut 6 bases from V and 0 bases from J; bases unmatched to any gene: 4. Sequences were obtained from PBMCs or a T cell subset sorted from them (not recorded which). The TCR comes from a man in his late teens or twenties who had mild COVID-19 (a few samples of this study predate the infection). Cell type and time point are not known. V is TRBV10-3 and J is TRBJ2-3; the match to TRBD2 covers 15 bases. The CDR3 reads CAISGTSGGFSTDTQYF. The CDR3 DNA reads TGTGCCATCAGCGGGACTAGCGGGGGGTTTAGCACAGATACGCAGTATTTT.